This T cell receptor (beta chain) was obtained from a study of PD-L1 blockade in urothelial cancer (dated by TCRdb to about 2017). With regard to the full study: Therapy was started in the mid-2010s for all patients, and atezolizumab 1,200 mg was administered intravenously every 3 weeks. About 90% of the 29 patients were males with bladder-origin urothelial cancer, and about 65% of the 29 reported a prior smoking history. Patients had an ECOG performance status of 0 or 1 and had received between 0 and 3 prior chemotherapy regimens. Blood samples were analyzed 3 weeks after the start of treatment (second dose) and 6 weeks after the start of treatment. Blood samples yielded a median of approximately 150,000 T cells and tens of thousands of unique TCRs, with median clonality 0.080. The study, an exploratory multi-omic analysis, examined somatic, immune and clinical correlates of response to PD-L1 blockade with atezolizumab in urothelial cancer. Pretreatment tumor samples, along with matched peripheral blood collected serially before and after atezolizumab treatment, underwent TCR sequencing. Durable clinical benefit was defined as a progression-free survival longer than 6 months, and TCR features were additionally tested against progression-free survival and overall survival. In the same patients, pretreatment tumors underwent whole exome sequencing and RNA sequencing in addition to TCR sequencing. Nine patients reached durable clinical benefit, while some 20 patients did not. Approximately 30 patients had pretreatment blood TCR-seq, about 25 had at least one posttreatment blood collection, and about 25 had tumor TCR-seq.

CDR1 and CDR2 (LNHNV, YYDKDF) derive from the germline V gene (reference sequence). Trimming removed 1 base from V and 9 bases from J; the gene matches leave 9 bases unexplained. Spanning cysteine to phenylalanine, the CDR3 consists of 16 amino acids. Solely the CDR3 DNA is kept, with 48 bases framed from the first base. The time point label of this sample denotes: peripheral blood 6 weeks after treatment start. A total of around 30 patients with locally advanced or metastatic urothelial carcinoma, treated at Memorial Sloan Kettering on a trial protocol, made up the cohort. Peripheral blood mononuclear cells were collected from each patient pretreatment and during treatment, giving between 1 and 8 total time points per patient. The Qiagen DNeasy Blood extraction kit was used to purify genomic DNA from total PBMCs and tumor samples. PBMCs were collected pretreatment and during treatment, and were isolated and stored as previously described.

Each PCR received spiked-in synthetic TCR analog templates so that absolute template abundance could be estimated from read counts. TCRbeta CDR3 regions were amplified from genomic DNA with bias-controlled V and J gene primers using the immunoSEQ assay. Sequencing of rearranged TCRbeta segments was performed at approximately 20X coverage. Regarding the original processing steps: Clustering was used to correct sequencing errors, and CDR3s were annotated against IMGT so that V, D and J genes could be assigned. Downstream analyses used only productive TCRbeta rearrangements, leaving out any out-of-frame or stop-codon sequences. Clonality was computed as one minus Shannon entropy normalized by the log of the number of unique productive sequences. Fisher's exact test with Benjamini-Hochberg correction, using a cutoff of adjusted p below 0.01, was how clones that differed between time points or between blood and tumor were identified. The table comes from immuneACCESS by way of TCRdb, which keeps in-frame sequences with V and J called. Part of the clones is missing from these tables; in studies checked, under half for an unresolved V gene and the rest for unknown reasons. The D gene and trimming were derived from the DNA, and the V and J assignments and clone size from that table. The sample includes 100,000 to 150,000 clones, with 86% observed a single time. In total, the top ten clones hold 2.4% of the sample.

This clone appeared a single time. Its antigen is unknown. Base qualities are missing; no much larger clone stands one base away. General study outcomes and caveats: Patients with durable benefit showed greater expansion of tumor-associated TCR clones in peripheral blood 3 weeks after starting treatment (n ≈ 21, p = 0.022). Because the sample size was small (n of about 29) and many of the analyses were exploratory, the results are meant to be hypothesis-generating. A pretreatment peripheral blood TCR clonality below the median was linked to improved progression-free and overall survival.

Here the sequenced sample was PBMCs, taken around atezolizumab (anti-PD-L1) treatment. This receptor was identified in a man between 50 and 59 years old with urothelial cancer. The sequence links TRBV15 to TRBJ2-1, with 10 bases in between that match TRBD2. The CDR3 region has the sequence CATSRGTSGKGIEQFF. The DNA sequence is TGTGCCACCAGCAGAGGAACTAGCGGGAAAGGTATTGAGCAGTTCTTC. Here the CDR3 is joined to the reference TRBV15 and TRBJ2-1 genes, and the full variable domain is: DAMVIQNPRYQVTQFGKPVTLSCSQTLNHNVMYWYQQKSSQAPKLLFHYYDKDFNNEADTPDNFQSRRPNTSFCFLDIRSPGLGDTAMYLCATSRGTSGKGIEQFFGPGTRLTVL.